This T cell receptor beta chain is drawn from a study of T cell responses to AZD1222 COVID-19 vaccine. Study-level points and caveats: Donors in the cohort were predominantly white British and more often female, and clonal diversity was possibly underestimated. Mapped onto spike, vaccine-associated CD4 TCRs spanned it and were dominant at 160-218 and 743-854. It was only after the peak T cell response that any repertoires were sampled. The study reported that nearly half of spike-specific TCRs target unmutated variant regions.

The CDR3 is 14 residues long. Germline CDR1 reads MNHNY; CDR2 reads SVGAGI (reference sequence). V was clipped by 6 bases and J by 3 bases, with 12 bases between them. A remark on this clone: The target antigen is unknown.

The data were produced by immunoSEQ multiplex PCR, yet TCRdb's version contains in-frame clones alone and is incomplete. This sample has about 150,000 clones; approximately 92% occur once, and the top ten carry approximately 2.2%. The specimen comprised peripheral blood, sampled on day 0 of AZD1222 vaccination. The clonotype originates from an adult in good health. V usage is TRBV6-6 and J usage is TRBJ1-5, with a weak D call TRBD1 (6 bases). The chain's CDR3 is CASSSGQPNQPQHF. The DNA for the CDR3 is TGTGCCAGCAGCTCTGGACAGCCCAATCAGCCCCAGCATTTT.